This T cell receptor beta chain was found in a study of blood T cell repertoires in COVID-19. Background on the study: The study drew acute and convalescent COVID-19 samples from the United States, Italy and Spain. T cells, B-cell-depleted T cells, or PBMCs provided the cDNA or gDNA that served as material.

Seattle's cohort entered during active infection and was followed longitudinally. The germline gives CDR1 LGHDT, CDR2 YNNKEL (reference sequence). V shed 4 bases and J 9 bases; nucleotides not matched to a gene: 3. This CDR3 is 14 amino acids long. The repertoire was sequenced with immunoSEQ multiplex PCR; TCRdb's copy has only in-frame clones and lacks some. The profile covers over 100,000 clones, with more than 75% appearing a single time and over 10% taken by the ten largest. The V gene is TRBV3-1 (or the pseudogene TRBV3-2), the J gene TRBJ2-1; TRBD2 matches 13 bases. The sample was peripheral blood. This TCR derives from a woman between 70 and 85 years old with COVID-19, enrolled during active disease. CDR3 DNA sequence: TGTGCCAGCAGCCCATGGACTAGCGGGGGTGAGCAGTTCTTC. Its translation is CASSPWTSGGEQFF.